This T cell receptor beta chain originates from a study of blood T cells in healthy people across ages. Per sample, no less than 5 micrograms of total RNA were extracted. The use of a sample-barcoded 5' primer and a J-beta primer mix characterized a second PCR of about 7 to 12 cycles. TCRdb re-called the 5' RACE reads with MiXCR, one entry per CDR3 protein. The repertoire holds 800,000 or so distinct CDR3 sequences, approximately 67% seen once, with 28% in the top ten. Sequenced input: blood. This receptor was taken from a man in his thirties or forties in good health.

The CDR3 DNA reads as TGTGCCAGCAGGTCTTCGGACAGCTCCTACGAGCAGTACTTC. Protein sequence: CASRSSDSSYEQYF. V is TRBV7-9 and J is TRBJ2-7; a weak D match, TRBD1 (6 bases). V gave up 6 bases and J gave up 0 bases, with 12 bases separating them. Germline assignment: CDR1 SEHNR and CDR2 FQNEAQ (reference sequence). The CDR3 contains 14 residues.